One sample yielded the 26 T cell receptor beta chains listed below, sequenced in a study of T cells in Graves' hyperthyroidism and ophthalmopathy. Template material for amplifying TCR beta CDR3 regions consisted of RNA transcripts. With the HTBI primer set, the TCR CDR3 went through a first round of RT-PCR. TCRdb re-called the multiplex PCR reads with MiXCR, one entry per CDR3 protein. The sample records roughly 510,000 distinct CDR3 sequences, around 20% being singletons. The sample was blood. Receptors were obtained from a man younger than 30 with Graves' hyperthyroidism.

This clonotype was recorded at least ten times. This chain uses TRBV28 with TRBJ2-7; 10 bases align to TRBD1. This CDR3 region has 16 residues. The ends lost 8 bases at V and 2 bases at J; junction bases unmatched: 12. The germline V gene has CDR1 MDHEN and CDR2 SYDVKM. The DNA of the CDR3 is TGTGCCAGCGACAGGGGGCTAGGGGGACCTACCTACGAGCAGTACTTC. This translates into CASDRGLGGPTYEQYF.

This clonotype was counted many times. The CDR3 region has the DNA TGTGCCAGCAGCCCCATCGGGACAGGGTTTGGCTACACCTTC. Amino acid sequence: CASSPIGTGFGYTF. The chain is built from TRBV2 and TRBJ1-2; 9 bases are a match to TRBD1. Germline loops: CDR1 SNHLY, CDR2 FYNNEI. The ends lost 6 bases at V and 7 bases at J; junction bases unmatched: 9. The CDR3 covers 14 residues.

This clonotype was detected only a few times. The chain carries TRBV5-1 and TRBJ2-5; TRBD2 matches 10 bases. The junction had 21 bases not matched to a gene; V was cut back by 3 bases and J by 4 bases. Germline V gene sequence: CDR1 SGHRS, CDR2 YFSETQ. There are 20 residues in the CDR3. CDR3 sequence reads: CASSSGALAGAPGGRETQYF. The DNA for the CDR3 is TGCGCCAGCAGCTCCGGGGCTCTAGCGGGGGCCCCGGGGGGGCGAGAGACCCAGTACTTC.

V and J are TRBV12-3 or TRBV12-4 and TRBJ1-5; no clear D gene. The CDR3 covers 14 residues. Trimming removed 6 bases from V and 1 base from J, with 10 bases in between. The CDR3 DNA follows: TGTGCCAGCAGGAAACCCGACAGCAATCAGCCCCAGCATTTT. It encodes CASRKPDSNQPQHF.

This clonotype was recorded many times. This chain links TRBV6-1 with TRBJ1-2; perhaps TRBD1 as D (5 bases). Germline V gene lookup returns CDR1 MNHNS and CDR2 SASEGT. V was trimmed by 10 bases and J by 10 bases, leaving 25 bases between them. This CDR3 has 14 amino acids. The CDR3 region is CATYSRGEGFDYTF. In nucleotides, the CDR3 is TGTGCCACCTATTCCCGGGGGGAGGGATTTGACTACACCTTC.

This clonotype was seen only a few times. The chain employs TRBV5-1 and TRBJ1-5, with 7 bases aligning to TRBD1. The V gene's germline CDR1 is SGHRS and CDR2 YFSETQ. Losses at the gene ends were 2 bases for V and 4 bases for J; bases not matched to a gene: 6. This CDR3 contains 15 residues. Written as DNA, the CDR3 is TGCGCCAGCAGCTTATCCGGGACAGCGAATCAGCCCCAGCATTTT. Protein: CASSLSGTANQPQHF.

The DNA for the CDR3 is TGTGCCAGCAGTTTCTTCCGGGGGCGAACCTATGGCTACACCTTC. Amino acids: CASSFFRGRTYGYTF. The chain employs TRBV12-3 or TRBV12-4 and TRBJ1-2; D is perhaps TRBD1 (6 bases). The CDR3 runs to 15 residues. The ends were cut back, 3 bases at V and 4 bases at J, with 15 bases in the middle.

The genes are TRBV5-1 and TRBJ1-2; D not resolved. Germline lookup yields CDR1 SGHRS and CDR2 YFSETQ. V was clipped by 0 bases and J by 6 bases, with 6 bases between them. The CDR3 contains 12 residues. The CDR3 reads CASSLARDGYTF. CDR3 DNA: TGCGCCAGCAGCTTGGCCCGCGATGGCTACACCTTC. Together with reference TRBV5-1 and TRBJ1-2, the CDR3 gives the full variable domain: KAGVTQTPRYLIKTRGQQVTLSCSPISGHRSVSWYQQTPGQGLQFLFEYFSETQRNKGNFPGRFSGRQFSNSRSEMNVSTLELGDSALYLCASSLARDGYTFGSGTRLTVV.

This chain connects TRBV10-3 to TRBJ2-3; D gene ambiguous. Germline V gene sequence: CDR1 ENHRY, CDR2 SYGVKD. V was clipped by 0 bases and J by 2 bases, with 15 bases between them. The CDR3 is made up of 17 amino acids. The chain's CDR3 is CAISESVMKDVTDTQYF. The CDR3 nucleotides read TGTGCCATCAGTGAGTCCGTGATGAAGGATGTCACAGATACGCAGTATTTT.

Ten or more counts support this clonotype. The V call is TRBV6-2 or TRBV6-3, the J call TRBJ1-2, with D perhaps TRBD1 (5 bases). The V and J ends lost 2 bases and 1 base respectively, with 20 bases between them. The germline V gene encodes CDR1 MNHEY and CDR2 SVGEGT. The CDR3 is made up of 18 amino acids. The CDR3 DNA follows: TGTGCCAGCAGTTACATGGCGGGGCGGCCAAGGATTAACTATGGCTACACCTTC. Amino acids: CASSYMAGRPRINYGYTF.

This clonotype has ten or more counts. V usage is TRBV6-1 and J usage is TRBJ1-5; D ambiguous. Trimming cost V 2 bases and J 6 bases, with 8 bases left between them. The CDR3 is 13 amino acids. In germline, CDR1 is MNHNS, CDR2 SASEGT. CDR3 in DNA: TGTGCCAGCAGTGAAAGTCGGCTTCAGCCCCAGCATTTT. It encodes CASSESRLQPQHF.

This clonotype turned up a few times. The chain couples TRBV12-3 or TRBV12-4 to TRBJ2-5; 10 nucleotides align to TRBD1. The ends lost 5 bases at V and 7 bases at J; junction bases unmatched: 7. The CDR3 sequence is 14 residues long. CDR3 amino acids: CASSRTGGVGTQYF. Written as DNA, the CDR3 is TGTGCCAGCAGTAGGACAGGGGGAGTGGGGACCCAGTACTTC.

The table lists this clonotype with many counts. The chain has TRBV28 and TRBJ1-2; D gene unclear. The CDR3 totals 15 residues. The V and J ends lost 0 bases and 2 bases respectively, with 10 bases between them. CDR1 is MDHEN and CDR2 is SYDVKM in the germline V gene. The CDR3 DNA reads as TGTGCCAGCAGTTTATGGGAGGGAGGGAACTATGGCTACACCTTC. As protein: CASSLWEGGNYGYTF.

The table lists this clonotype with a count of one. The rearrangement joins TRBV28 to TRBJ2-7; D gene ambiguous. This CDR3 region has 12 residues. CDR1 and CDR2 from the germline V gene are MDHEN and SYDVKM. Deletions cut 7 bases from V and 4 bases from J, with 11 bases between. The CDR3 loop is CASNGPPYEQYF. CDR3 nucleotide sequence: TGTGCCAGCAACGGACCCCCTTACGAGCAGTACTTC.

This clonotype was counted at least ten times. The chain links TRBV11-2 to TRBJ2-3; 7 bases match TRBD2. The germline CDR1 and CDR2 sequences are SGHAT and FQNNGV. V shed 5 bases and J 1 base; nucleotides not matched to a gene: 9. The CDR3 has 16 residues. The CDR3 protein is CASSRPGLVGTDTQYF. CDR3 sequence (DNA): TGTGCCAGCAGCCGCCCCGGACTAGTGGGCACAGATACGCAGTATTTT.

This chain links TRBV20-1 with TRBJ2-2, with a tentative D call TRBD2 (5 bases). The CDR3 runs to 15 residues. The germline CDR1 and CDR2 sequences are DFQATT and SNEGSKA (reference sequence). V was clipped by 6 bases and J by 0 bases, with 14 bases between them. The CDR3 loop is CSARIGGSNTGELFF. In DNA form, the CDR3 reads TGCAGTGCCAGGATAGGAGGATCGAACACCGGGGAGCTGTTTTTT.

The CDR3 DNA reads TGTGCCAGCAGTTACGGGCGGGGGGACCAGCAGTACTTC. It translates to CASSYGRGDQQYF. The gene calls are TRBV6-5 and TRBJ2-7; 8 bases are a match to TRBD2. CDR1 MNHEY and CDR2 SVGAGI come from the germline V gene. Losses at the gene ends were 2 bases for V and 8 bases for J; bases not matched to a gene: 5. CDR3 size: 13 residues.

This clonotype was detected ten times or more. The chain links TRBV5-1 to TRBJ2-5; 8 bases align to TRBD1. This CDR3 has 15 residues. Germline V CDR1 and CDR2: SGHRS, YFSETQ. The V segment lost 0 bases and the J segment 2 bases; nucleotides outside the gene matches: 3. The CDR3 is CASSLGGQVQETQYF. The DNA of the CDR3 is TGCGCCAGCAGCTTGGGGGGACAGGTACAAGAGACCCAGTACTTC.

This clonotype was seen ten or more times. The rearrangement links TRBV18 to TRBJ2-7; D may be TRBD1 (5 bases). V gave up 6 bases and J gave up 2 bases, with 11 bases separating them. Germline V gene sequence: CDR1 KGHSH, CDR2 LQKENI. The CDR3 spans 13 residues. DNA for the CDR3: TGTGCCAGCTCGTCGACAGCGACCTACGAGCAGTACTTC. This translates into CASSSTATYEQYF.

J is TRBJ2-5 and V is TRBV3-1, with TRBD2 identical over 9 bases. CDR1 and CDR2 (germline): LGHDT, YNNKEL (reference sequence). V shed 1 base, J shed 4 bases, and the junction held 4 bases outside the gene matches. The CDR3 is made up of 15 amino acids. CDR3 DNA: TGTGCCAGCAGCCAAGGGACTAGCGATTCAGAGACCCAGTACTTC. This gives the protein CASSQGTSDSETQYF.

About this clonotype itself: Mismatch with germline at one junction end may stem from a read error. This chain links TRBV7-2 with TRBJ2-7; 9 nucleotides match TRBD1. The CDR3 covers 14 residues. Germline CDR1 SGHTA, CDR2 FQGNSA. Here the CDR3 reads CASSPGTGIYEQCF. The CDR3 bases are TGTGCCAGCAGCCCCGGGACAGGGATCTACGAGCAGTGCTTC.

The rearrangement links TRBV6-2 or TRBV6-3 to TRBJ2-7; the D gene could be TRBD1 or TRBD2 (5 bases each). The germline V and J ends were trimmed by 6 bases and 6 bases, with 18 bases remaining between them. This CDR3 is 14 amino acids long. The germline gives CDR1 MNHEY, CDR2 SVGEGT. CDR3 loop: CASRPSRLRGEQYF. CDR3 coding DNA: TGTGCCAGCAGACCCTCACGTCTGAGGGGCGAGCAGTACTTC.

J is TRBJ2-7 and V is TRBV27, with D hard to call. This CDR3 spans 14 amino acids. Deletions cut 5 bases from V and 0 bases from J, with 11 bases between. Germline V gene lookup returns CDR1 MNHEY and CDR2 SMNVEV (reference sequence). In nucleotides, the CDR3 is TGTGCCAGCAGTACTGGCAGACTCTCCTACGAGCAGTACTTC. The encoded protein is CASSTGRLSYEQYF.

Only a few counts were recorded for this clonotype. V and J are TRBV6-5 and TRBJ1-4; 7 bases map to TRBD1. The CDR3 extends over 14 amino acids. Germline V gives CDR1 MNHEY, CDR2 SVGAGI. With 6 bases clipped from V and 6 bases from J, the junction kept 7 bases outside the gene matches. The CDR3 spells CASSPDREDEKLFF. In DNA form, the CDR3 reads TGTGCCAGCAGCCCCGACAGGGAAGATGAAAAACTGTTTTTT.

In this sample, this clonotype turned up a few times. The genes are TRBV11-2 and TRBJ1-1, with no clear D. Germline V gene sequence: CDR1 SGHAT, CDR2 FQNNGV. This CDR3 has 13 amino acids. V dropped 8 bases and J dropped 4 bases, with 14 bases sitting between them. In DNA, the CDR3 is TGTGCCAGCTCCATCGAGAGGAGCACTGAAGCTTTCTTT. It specifies CASSIERSTEAFF.

This clonotype was counted at least ten times. The CDR3 loop is CASRPRQAGNYEQYF. In nucleotides, the CDR3 is TGTGCCAGCCGACCGCGACAGGCCGGCAACTACGAGCAGTACTTC. The V and J genes are TRBV28 and TRBJ2-7, with TRBD1 as a possible D gene (6 bases). V gave up 8 bases and J gave up 3 bases, with 20 bases separating them. Germline values: CDR1 MDHEN, CDR2 SYDVKM. The CDR3 extends over 15 amino acids.